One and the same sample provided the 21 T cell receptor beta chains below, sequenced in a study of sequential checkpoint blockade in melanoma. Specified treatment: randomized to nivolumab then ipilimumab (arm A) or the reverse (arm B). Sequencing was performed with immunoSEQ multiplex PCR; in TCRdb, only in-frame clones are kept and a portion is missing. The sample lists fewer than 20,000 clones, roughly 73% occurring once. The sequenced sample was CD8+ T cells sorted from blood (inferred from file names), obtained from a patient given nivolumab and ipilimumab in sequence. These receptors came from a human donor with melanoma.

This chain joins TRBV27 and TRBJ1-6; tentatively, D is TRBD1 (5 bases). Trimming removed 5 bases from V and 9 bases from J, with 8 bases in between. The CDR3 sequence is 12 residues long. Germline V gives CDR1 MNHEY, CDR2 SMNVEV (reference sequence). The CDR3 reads CASSERGSPLHF. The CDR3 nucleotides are TGTGCCAGCAGTGAAAGGGGTTCACCCCTCCACTTT.

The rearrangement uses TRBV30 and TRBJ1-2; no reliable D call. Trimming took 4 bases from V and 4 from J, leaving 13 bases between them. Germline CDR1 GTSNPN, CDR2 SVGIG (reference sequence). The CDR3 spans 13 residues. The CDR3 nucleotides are TGTGCCTGGAATCTGAGGAGCGGCTATGGCTACACCTTC. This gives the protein CAWNLRSGYGYTF. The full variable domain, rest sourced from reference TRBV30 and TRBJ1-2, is SQTIHQWPATLVQPVGSPLSLECTVEGTSNPNLYWYRQAAGRGLQLLFYSVGIGQISSEVPQNLSASRPQDRQFILSSKKLLLSDSGFYLCAWNLRSGYGYTFGSGTRLTVV.

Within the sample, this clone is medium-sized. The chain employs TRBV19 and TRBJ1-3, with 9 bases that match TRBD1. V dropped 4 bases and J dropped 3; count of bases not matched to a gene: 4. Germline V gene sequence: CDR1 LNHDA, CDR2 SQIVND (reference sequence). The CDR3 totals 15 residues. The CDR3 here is CASSTRDRVGNTIYF. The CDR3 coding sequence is TGTGCCAGTAGTACCCGGGACAGGGTTGGAAACACCATATATTTT.

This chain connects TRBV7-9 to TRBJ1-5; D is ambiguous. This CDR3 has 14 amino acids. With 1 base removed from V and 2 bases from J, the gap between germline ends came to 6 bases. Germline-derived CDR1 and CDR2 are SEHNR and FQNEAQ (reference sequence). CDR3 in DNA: TGTGCCAGCAGCTTAGGTCAGGGCAATCAGCCCCAGCATTTT. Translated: CASSLGQGNQPQHF.

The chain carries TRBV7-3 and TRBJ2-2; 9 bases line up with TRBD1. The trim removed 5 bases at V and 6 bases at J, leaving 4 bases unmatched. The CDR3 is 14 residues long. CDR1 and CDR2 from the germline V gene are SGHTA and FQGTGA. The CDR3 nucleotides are TGTGCCAGCAGCCCGGGACAGGGTGCCGGGGAGCTGTTTTTT. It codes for CASSPGQGAGELFF.

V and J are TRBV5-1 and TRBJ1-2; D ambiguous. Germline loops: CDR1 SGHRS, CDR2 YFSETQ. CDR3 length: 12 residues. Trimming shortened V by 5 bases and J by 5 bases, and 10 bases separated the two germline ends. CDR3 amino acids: CASRVGGYGYTF. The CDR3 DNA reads TGCGCCAGCAGGGTTGGAGGGTATGGCTACACCTTC.

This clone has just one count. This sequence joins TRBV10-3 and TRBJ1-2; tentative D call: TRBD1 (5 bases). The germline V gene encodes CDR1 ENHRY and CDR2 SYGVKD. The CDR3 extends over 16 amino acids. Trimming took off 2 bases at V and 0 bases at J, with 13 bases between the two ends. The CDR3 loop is CAISEPSRAANYGYTF. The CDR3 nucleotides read TGTGCCATCAGTGAGCCCTCCAGGGCAGCTAACTATGGCTACACCTTC.

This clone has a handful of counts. CDR3 in amino acids: CASSQVDSAYEQYF. DNA of the CDR3: TGTGCCAGCAGCCAAGTTGACAGTGCTTACGAGCAGTACTTC. The chain links TRBV4-2 to TRBJ2-7; weak D call: TRBD1 (5 bases). The germline CDR1 and CDR2 sequences are LGHNA and YNFKEQ. The V gene lost 1 base and the J gene lost 4 bases, with 11 bases spanning the gap. CDR3 length equals 14 residues.

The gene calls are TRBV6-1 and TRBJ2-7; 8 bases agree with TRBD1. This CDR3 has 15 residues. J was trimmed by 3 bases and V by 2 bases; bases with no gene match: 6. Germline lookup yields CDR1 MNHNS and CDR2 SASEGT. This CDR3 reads CASSEWQGASYEQYV. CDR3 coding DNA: TGTGCCAGCAGTGAATGGCAGGGGGCAAGCTACGAGCAGTACGTC.

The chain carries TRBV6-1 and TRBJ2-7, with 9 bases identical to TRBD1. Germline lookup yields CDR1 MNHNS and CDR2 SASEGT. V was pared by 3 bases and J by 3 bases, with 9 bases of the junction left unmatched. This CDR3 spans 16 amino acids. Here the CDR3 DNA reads TGTGCCAGCAGTGAGTTCGGAGGGACAGGGTACTACGAGCAGTACGTC. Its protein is CASSEFGGTGYYEQYV.

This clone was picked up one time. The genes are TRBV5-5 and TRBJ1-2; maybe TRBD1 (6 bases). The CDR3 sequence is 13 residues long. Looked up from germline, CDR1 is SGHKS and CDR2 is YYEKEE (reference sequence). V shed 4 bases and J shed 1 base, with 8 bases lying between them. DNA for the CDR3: TGTGCCAGCAGCCGGGACATTAACTATGGCTACACCTTC. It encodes CASSRDINYGYTF.

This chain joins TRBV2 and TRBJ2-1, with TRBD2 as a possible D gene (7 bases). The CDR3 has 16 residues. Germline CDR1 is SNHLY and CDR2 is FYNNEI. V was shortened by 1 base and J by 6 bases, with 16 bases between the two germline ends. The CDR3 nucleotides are TGTGCCAGCAGTGAAGATGGAGGGGGGGCTCGCAATGAGCAGTTCTTC. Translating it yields CASSEDGGGARNEQFF.

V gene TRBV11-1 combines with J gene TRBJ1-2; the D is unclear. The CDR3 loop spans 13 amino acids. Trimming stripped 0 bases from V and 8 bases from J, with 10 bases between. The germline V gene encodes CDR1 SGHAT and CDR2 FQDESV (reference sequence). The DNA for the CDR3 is TGTGCCAGCAGCTTAGCTTTGGCCCAGGGCTACACCTTC. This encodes CASSLALAQGYTF. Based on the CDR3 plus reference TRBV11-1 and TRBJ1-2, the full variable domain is EAEVAQSPRYKITEKSQAVAFWCDPISGHATLYWYRQILGQGPELLVQFQDESVVDDSQLPKDRFSAERLKGVDSTLKIQPAELGDSAMYLCASSLALAQGYTFGSGTRLTVV.

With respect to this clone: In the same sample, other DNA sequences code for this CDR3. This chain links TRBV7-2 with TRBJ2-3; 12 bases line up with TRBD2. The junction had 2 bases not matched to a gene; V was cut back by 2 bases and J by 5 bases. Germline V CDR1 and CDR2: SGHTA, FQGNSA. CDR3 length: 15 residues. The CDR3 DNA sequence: TGTGCCAGCAGCTTAATACTAGCGGGGGGAGATACGCAGTATTTT. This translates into CASSLILAGGDTQYF.

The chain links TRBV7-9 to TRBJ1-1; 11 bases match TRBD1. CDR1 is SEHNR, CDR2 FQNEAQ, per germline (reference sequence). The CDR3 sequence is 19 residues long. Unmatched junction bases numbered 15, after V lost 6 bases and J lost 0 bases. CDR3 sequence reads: CASRIWTGGATGLNTEAFF. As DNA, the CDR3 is TGTGCCAGCAGAATCTGGACAGGGGGCGCGACGGGCTTGAACACTGAAGCTTTCTTT.

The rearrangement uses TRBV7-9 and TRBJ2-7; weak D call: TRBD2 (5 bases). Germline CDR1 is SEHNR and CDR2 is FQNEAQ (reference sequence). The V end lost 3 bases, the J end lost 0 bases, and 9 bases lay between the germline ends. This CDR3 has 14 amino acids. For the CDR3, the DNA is TGTGCCAGCAGCTTTCCGGGGAGCTCCTACGAGCAGTACTTC. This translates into CASSFPGSSYEQYF.

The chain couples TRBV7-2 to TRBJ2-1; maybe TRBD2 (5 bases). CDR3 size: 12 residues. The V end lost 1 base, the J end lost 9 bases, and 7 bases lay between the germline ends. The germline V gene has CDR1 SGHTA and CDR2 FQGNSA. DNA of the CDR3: TGTGCCAGCAGCTTAGGAGGGCTTGAGCAGTTCTTC. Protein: CASSLGGLEQFF.

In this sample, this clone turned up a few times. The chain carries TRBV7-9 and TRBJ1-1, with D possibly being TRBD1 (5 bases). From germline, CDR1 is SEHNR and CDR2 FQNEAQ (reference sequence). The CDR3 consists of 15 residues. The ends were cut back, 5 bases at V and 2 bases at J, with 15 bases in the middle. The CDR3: CASSRQNWINTEAFF. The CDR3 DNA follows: TGTGCCAGCAGCCGACAGAATTGGATAAACACTGAAGCTTTCTTT.

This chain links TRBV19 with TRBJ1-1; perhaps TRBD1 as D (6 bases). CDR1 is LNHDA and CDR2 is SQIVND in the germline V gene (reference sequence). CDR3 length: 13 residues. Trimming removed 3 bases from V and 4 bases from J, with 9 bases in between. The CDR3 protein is CASSMLGGTEAFF. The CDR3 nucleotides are TGTGCCAGTAGTATGCTAGGGGGCACTGAAGCTTTCTTT. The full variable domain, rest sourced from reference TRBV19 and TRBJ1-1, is DGGITQSPKYLFRKEGQNVTLSCEQNLNHDAMYWYRQDPGQGLRLIYYSQIVNDFQKGDIAEGYSVSREKKESFPLTVTSAQKNPTAFYLCASSMLGGTEAFFGQGTRLTVV.

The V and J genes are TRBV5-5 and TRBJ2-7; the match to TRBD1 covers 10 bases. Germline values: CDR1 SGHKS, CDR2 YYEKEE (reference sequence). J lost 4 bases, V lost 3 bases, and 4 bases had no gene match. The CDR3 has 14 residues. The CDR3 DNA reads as TGTGCCAGCAGCTCCGGGACAGGGGAGTACGAGCAGTACTTC. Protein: CASSSGTGEYEQYF.

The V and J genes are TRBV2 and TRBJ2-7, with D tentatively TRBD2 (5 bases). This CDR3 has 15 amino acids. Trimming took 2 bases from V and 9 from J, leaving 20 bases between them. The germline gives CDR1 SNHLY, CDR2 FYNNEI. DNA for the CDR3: TGTGCCAGCAGTGAACCCCCCGAGGGAACTGGAATGCAGTACGTC. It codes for CASSEPPEGTGMQYV.